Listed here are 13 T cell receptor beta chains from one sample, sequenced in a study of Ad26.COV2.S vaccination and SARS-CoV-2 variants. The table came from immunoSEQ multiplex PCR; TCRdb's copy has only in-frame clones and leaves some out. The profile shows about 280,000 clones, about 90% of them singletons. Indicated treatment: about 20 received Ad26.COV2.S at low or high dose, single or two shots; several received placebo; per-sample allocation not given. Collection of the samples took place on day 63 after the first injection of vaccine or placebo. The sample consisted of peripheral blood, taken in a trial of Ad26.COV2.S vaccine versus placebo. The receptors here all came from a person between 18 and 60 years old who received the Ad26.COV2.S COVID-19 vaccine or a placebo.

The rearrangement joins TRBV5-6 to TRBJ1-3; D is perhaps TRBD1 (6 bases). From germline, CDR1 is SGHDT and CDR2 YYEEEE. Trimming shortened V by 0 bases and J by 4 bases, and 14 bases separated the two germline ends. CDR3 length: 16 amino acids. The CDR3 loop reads CASSLVAGAAGNTIYF. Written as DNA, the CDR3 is TGTGCCAGCAGCTTGGTAGCGGGGGCGGCCGGAAACACCATATATTTT.

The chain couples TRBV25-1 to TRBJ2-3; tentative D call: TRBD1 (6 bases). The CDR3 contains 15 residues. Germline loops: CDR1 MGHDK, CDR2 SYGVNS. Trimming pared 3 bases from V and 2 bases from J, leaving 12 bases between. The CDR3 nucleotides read TGTGCCAGCAGTGATACGGGACACCCCACAGATACGCAGTATTTT. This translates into CASSDTGHPTDTQYF.

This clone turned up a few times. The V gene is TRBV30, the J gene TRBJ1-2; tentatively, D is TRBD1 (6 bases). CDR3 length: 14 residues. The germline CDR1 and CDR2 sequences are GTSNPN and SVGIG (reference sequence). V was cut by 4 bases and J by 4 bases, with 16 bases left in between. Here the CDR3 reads CAWTRTDNTYGYTF. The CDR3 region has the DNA TGTGCCTGGACAAGGACAGACAATACCTATGGCTACACCTTC.

For the CDR3, the DNA is TGTGCCAGCAGCAATGAGGGGGAGACCCAGTACTTC. Amino acid sequence: CASSNEGETQYF. This rearrangement joins TRBV21-1 to TRBJ2-5. TRBV21-1 is marked as a pseudogene. The CDR3 is 12 residues long.

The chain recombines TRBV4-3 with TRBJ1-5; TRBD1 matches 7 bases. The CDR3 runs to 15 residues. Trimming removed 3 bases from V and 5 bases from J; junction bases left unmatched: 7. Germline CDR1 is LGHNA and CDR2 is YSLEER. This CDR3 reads CASSQQQGTDQPQHF. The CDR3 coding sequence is TGCGCCAGCAGCCAGCAACAGGGGACAGATCAGCCCCAGCATTTT.

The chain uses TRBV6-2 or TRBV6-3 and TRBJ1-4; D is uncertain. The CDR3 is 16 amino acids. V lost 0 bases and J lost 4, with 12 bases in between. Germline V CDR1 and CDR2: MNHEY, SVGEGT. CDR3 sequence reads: CASSYSNIGINEKLFF. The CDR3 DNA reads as TGTGCCAGCAGTTACTCGAATATCGGAATTAATGAAAAACTGTTTTTT.

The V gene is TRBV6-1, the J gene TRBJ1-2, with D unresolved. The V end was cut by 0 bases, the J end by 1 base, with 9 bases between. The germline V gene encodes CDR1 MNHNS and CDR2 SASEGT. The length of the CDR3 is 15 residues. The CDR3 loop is CASSEAPSSNYGYTF. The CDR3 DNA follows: TGTGCCAGCAGTGAAGCTCCCAGTAGTAACTATGGCTACACCTTC.

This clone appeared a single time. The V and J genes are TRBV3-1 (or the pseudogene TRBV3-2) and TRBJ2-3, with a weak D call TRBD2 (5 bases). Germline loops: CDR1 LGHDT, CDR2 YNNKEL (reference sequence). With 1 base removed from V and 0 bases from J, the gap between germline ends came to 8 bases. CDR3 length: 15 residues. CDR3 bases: TGTGCCAGCAGCCAAGGGGCGGGTAGCACAGATACGCAGTATTTT. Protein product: CASSQGAGSTDTQYF.

Here the CDR3 reads CASSSRDRGETQYF. The DNA for the CDR3 is TGTGCCAGCAGCTCCCGGGACAGGGGTGAGACCCAGTACTTC. The chain couples TRBV7-9 to TRBJ2-5, with 10 bases matching TRBD1. Germline V lookup: CDR1 SEHNR, CDR2 FQNEAQ (reference sequence). This CDR3 region has 14 residues. The V segment lost 4 bases and the J segment 5 bases; nucleotides outside the gene matches: 4. Together with reference TRBV7-9 and TRBJ2-5, the CDR3 gives the full variable domain: DTGVSQNPRHKITKRGQNVTFRCDPISEHNRLYWYRQTLGQGPEFLTYFQNEAQLEKSRLLSDRFSAERPKGSFSTLEIQRTEQGDSAMYLCASSSRDRGETQYFGPGTRLLVL.

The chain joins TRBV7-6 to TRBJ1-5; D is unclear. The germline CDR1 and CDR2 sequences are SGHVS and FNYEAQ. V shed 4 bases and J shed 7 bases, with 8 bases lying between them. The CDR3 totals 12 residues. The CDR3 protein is CASSSSGQPQHF. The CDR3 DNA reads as TGTGCCAGCAGCTCCAGCGGGCAGCCCCAGCATTTT.

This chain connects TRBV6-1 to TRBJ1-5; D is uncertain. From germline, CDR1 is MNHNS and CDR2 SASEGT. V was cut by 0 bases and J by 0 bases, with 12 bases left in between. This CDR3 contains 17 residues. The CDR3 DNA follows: TGTGCCAGCAGTGAAGCCTGGGGTGGCCTTAGCAATCAGCCCCAGCATTTT. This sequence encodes CASSEAWGGLSNQPQHF.

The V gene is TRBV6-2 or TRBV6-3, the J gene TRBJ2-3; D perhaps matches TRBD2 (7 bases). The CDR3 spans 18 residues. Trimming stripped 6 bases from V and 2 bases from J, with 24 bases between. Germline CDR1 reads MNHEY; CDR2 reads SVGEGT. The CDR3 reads CASSLRGGILNSTDTQYF. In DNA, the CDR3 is TGTGCCAGCAGCCTGAGGGGGGGCATACTTAACTCCACAGATACGCAGTATTTT.

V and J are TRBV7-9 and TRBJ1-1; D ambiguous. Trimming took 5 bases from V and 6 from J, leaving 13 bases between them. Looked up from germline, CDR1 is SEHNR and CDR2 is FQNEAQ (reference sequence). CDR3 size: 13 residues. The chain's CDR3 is CASSPQGNPEAFF. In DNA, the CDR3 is TGTGCCAGCAGCCCCCAAGGGAATCCTGAAGCTTTCTTT.